Described below is a single T cell receptor beta chain sequence and its context. As yet, its antigen is unknown. Combining a sample-barcoded 5' primer with a J-beta primer mix, a second PCR ran for 7 to 11 cycles. TCRdb ran MiXCR on the 5' RACE reads and lists one entry per CDR3 protein. The data contain roughly 1,800,000 distinct CDR3 sequences, about 50% of them singletons. With 3 bases removed from V and 5 bases from J, the gap between germline ends came to 16 bases. Germline CDR1 reads MNHEY; CDR2 reads SMNVEV (reference sequence). CDR3 length: 15 amino acids. This record belongs to a study of blood T cells in healthy people across ages. Across the study: Template switching recovered approximately one barcoded beta molecule for every two T cells.

Study-level points and caveats: Not knowing donor CMV status may have confounded expanded clonotype changes.

This sequence originates from a woman in her 40s in good health. The source material was blood. This sequence joins TRBV27 and TRBJ1-1, with D possibly matching TRBD1 (5 bases). The chain's CDR3 is CASSLAGTIKTEAFF. DNA for the CDR3: TGTGCCAGCAGTTTGGCAGGGACGATAAAAACTGAAGCTTTCTTT.